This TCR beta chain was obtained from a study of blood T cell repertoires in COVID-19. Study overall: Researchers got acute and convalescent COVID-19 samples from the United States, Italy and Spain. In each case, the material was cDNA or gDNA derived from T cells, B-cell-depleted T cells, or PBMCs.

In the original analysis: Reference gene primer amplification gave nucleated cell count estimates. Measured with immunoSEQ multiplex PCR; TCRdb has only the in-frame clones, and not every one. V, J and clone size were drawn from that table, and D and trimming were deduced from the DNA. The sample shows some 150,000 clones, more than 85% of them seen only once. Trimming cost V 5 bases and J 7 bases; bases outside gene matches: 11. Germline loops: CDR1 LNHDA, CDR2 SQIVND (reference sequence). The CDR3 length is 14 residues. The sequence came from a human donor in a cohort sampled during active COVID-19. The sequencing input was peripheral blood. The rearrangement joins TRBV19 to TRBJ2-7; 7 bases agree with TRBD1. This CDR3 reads CASSEGAGSGEQYF. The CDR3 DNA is TGTGCCAGTAGTGAGGGGGCAGGCTCGGGAGAGCAGTACTTC. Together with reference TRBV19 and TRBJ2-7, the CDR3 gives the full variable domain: DGGITQSPKYLFRKEGQNVTLSCEQNLNHDAMYWYRQDPGQGLRLIYYSQIVNDFQKGDIAEGYSVSREKKESFPLTVTSAQKNPTAFYLCASSEGAGSGEQYFGPGTRLTVT.